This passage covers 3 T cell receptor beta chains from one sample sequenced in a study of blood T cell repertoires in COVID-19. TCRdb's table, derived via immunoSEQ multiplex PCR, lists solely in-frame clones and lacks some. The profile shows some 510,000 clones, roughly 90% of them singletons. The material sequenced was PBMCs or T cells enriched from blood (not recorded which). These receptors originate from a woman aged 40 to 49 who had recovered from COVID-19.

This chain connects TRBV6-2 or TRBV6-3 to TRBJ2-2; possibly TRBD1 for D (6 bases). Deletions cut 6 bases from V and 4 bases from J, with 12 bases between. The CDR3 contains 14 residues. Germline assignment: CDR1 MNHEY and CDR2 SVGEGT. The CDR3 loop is CASSHTGFTGELFF. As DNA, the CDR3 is TGTGCCAGCAGCCACACAGGGTTCACCGGGGAGCTGTTTTTT.

This CDR3 is CANAQGSNYGYTF. The CDR3 DNA sequence: TGTGCCAACGCCCAGGGATCCAACTATGGCTACACCTTC. The chain combines TRBV2 with TRBJ1-2; maybe TRBD1 (5 bases). The germline V gene encodes CDR1 SNHLY and CDR2 FYNNEI. Trimming removed 10 bases from V and 2 bases from J, with 14 bases in between. The CDR3 runs 13 residues. The variable domain in full, with the rest retrieved from reference TRBV2 and TRBJ1-2, is EPEVTQTPSHQVTQMGQEVILRCVPISNHLYFYWYRQILGQKVEFLVSFYNNEISEKSEIFDDQFSVERPDGSNFTLKIRSTKLEDSAMYFCANAQGSNYGYTFGSGTRLTVV.

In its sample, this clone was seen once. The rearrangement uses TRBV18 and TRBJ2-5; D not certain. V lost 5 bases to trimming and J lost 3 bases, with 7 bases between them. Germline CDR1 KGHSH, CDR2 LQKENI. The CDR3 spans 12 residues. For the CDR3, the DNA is TGTGCCAGCTCATCAGTGGAAGAGACCCAGTACTTC. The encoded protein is CASSSVEETQYF.